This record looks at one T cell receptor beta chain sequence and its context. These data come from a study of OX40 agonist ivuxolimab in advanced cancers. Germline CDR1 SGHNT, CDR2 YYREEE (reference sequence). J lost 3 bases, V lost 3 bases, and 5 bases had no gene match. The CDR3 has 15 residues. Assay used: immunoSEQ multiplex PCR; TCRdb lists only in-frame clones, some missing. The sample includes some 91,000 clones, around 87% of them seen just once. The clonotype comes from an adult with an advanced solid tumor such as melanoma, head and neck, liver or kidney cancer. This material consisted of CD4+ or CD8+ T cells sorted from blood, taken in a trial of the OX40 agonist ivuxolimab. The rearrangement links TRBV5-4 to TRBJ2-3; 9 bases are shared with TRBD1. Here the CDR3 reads CASSWGQGGTDTQYF. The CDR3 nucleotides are TGTGCCAGCAGCTGGGGACAGGGAGGGACAGATACGCAGTATTTT.